This TCR beta chain was captured in a study of T cell responses to AZD1222 COVID-19 vaccine. General study results and limits: Samples come after the peak T cell response, not at day 14.

There are 14 residues in the CDR3. After removal of 4 bases from V and 5 bases from J, the junction contained 7 bases not matched to a gene. The germline gives CDR1 MNHNY, CDR2 SVGAGI (reference sequence). This clone was seen a single time. The antigen remains undetermined. Repertoires were generated with immunoSEQ multiplex PCR, while TCRdb's copy carries only in-frame clones and drops some. Among 100,000 to 150,000 clones listed, about 91% were seen once. The starting material was peripheral blood, obtained 28 days after the second AZD1222 dose. This receptor was obtained from an adult who received the AZD1222 COVID-19 vaccine. The chain recombines TRBV6-6 with TRBJ2-7; TRBD1 agrees at 8 bases. As DNA, the CDR3 is TGTGCCAGCAGTTCTGACAGGGGATCCCACGAGCAGTACTTC. It encodes CASSSDRGSHEQYF.